This TCR beta chain was documented in a study of cytomegalovirus exposure and HLA in healthy donors. Study results and limitations: Rare sequences made up most TCRs, while some public TCRs were found in many donors.

PCR used 60 Vbeta primers and 13 Jbeta primers. Profiled with immunoSEQ multiplex PCR; TCRdb holds only in-frame clones, not every one. The repertoire consists of about 140,000 clones, with roughly three quarters occurring once and the leading ten covering about 2%. With respect to this clone: Its antigen is not identified.

This sequence was found in a man aged 25-45 years in good health and CMV-seronegative. Specimen: PBMCs.

The CDR3: CASSLGGGGYEQYF. CDR3 nucleotides: TGTGCCAGCAGCTTGGGAGGGGGCGGCTACGAGCAGTACTTC. The chain links TRBV5-6 to TRBJ2-7; 7 positions match TRBD1. J lost 3 bases, V lost 0 bases, and 3 bases had no gene match. The CDR3 runs 14 residues. The germline CDR1 and CDR2 sequences are SGHDT and YYEEEE.